The entry that follows covers one TCR beta chain sequence. Its antigen is unknown. The record has no base qualities; no much larger clone is one base away. The source of the sample is a study of blood T cell repertoires in COVID-19 (dated by TCRdb to about 2020). General notes on the study: The collaborator samples originated in the United States, Italy and Spain and spanned the acute and convalescent phases of COVID-19. The prospective study material was composed of cDNA or gDNA derived from T cells, B-cell-depleted T cells, or PBMCs. The dataset comprised deeply sampled blood TCRbeta repertoires from subjects exposed to, actively infected with, or recovered from COVID-19. The repertoires were made available in a free public database intended to serve as a resource for research on the immune response to SARS-CoV-2. Samples came from the ongoing ImmuneRACE study (first 160 participants) plus 1,254 subjects from 6 global collaborators. The sample metadata nearly always contained a de-identified subject ID, COVID-19 status, age in years and sex. Where available, HLA class I and class II types were obtained from metadata supplied by the sample provider rather than from assay-based typing. Findings and caveats that apply to the study as a whole: How much clinical and demographic metadata was included differed by source and by participant, and the metadata was provided uncurated.

The immunoSEQ Assay, a bias-controlled multiplex PCR, was used to amplify TCRbeta CDR3 regions from genomic DNA. On the study's bioinformatics: Nucleated cell counts per sample were estimated from amplification of reference gene primers within the assay. To quantify the absolute abundance of each unique TCRbeta CDR3 rearrangement, sequence reads were collapsed and filtered. For each sample, productive Simpson clonality was calculated as the square root of Simpson's diversity index over productive rearrangements. TCRdb limited this immuneACCESS table to in-frame rearrangements with V and J called. A share of clones is missing; checked studies link under half to unresolved V genes, and the rest is unexplained. The DNA gave D and trimming, while V, J and clone size come from that table. Here the sample has 300,000 to 400,000 clones; about 88% occur a single time. The ten largest clones capture 5.5% to 7.5% of the sample.

In Seattle, one collaborating source enrolled patients while the infection was active and tracked those patients longitudinally over the course of disease. Collaborating institutions collected whole blood in K2EDTA tubes following their own protocols. For TCRbeta analysis, collaborator samples were shipped as frozen whole blood, as isolated PBMCs, or as DNA extracted from either sample type. The receptor comes from a woman in her 70s with COVID-19, enrolled during active disease. The sequenced material came from peripheral blood.

In nucleotides, the sequence is TGTGCCTGGAGTGGACAGGGGGACGGCTACACCTTC. Its protein product is CAWSGQGDGYTF. Recombination connected TRBV30 to TRBJ1-2; the central 9 bases match TRBD1. From its cysteine to its phenylalanine, the CDR3 spans 12 amino acids. Only the CDR3 region is kept as DNA, spanning 36 bases read in frame from base 1. For this chain, trimming is 1 base at the V end and 8 bases at the J end, and the number of junction bases without a gene match is 2. Based on the germline V gene (reference sequence), the CDR1 and CDR2 sequences are GTSNPN and SVGIG.